This T cell receptor (beta chain) was identified during a study of blood T cells in healthy people across ages. Using a J-beta primer mix together with a sample-barcoded 5' primer, a second PCR was run for roughly 6 to 11 cycles. TCRdb reprocessed the 5' RACE reads via MiXCR and lists one record per CDR3 protein. The sample holds 750,000 or so distinct CDR3 sequences, roughly 25% seen once. Only a few counts were recorded for this clonotype. The CDR3 loop spans 14 amino acids. Germline CDR1 SQVTM, CDR2 ANQGSEA. Trimming at V came to 6 bases and at J to 7 bases, leaving 9 bases not matched to a gene. These data were also reused for a study on T cells of mothers and their children.

The sequence came from a boy aged 5-17 years in good health. The source material was blood. The rearrangement links TRBV29-1 to TRBJ2-3; TRBD1 aligns across 11 bases. CDR3 region: CSVSGQGATNTQYF. DNA for the CDR3: TGCAGCGTCTCCGGACAGGGGGCGACGAATACGCAGTATTTT.